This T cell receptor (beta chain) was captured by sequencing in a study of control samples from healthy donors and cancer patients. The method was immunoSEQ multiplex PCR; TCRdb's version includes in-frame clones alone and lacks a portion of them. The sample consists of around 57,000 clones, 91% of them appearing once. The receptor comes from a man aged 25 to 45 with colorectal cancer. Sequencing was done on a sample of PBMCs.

The CDR3 protein is CAISESISATNEKLFF. The CDR3 DNA reads as TGTGCCATCAGTGAGTCGATATCGGCAACTAATGAAAAACTGTTTTTT. V is TRBV10-3 and J is TRBJ1-4; D uncertain. The germline V gene encodes CDR1 ENHRY and CDR2 SYGVKD. Between the trimmed V and J ends, which lost 0 bases and 0 bases, there was a span of 8 bases. This CDR3 has 16 residues.